Included here is one TCR beta chain sequence, with context. Antigen: not known. The sample comes from a study of blood T cells in healthy people across ages. Whole-study findings and limits: The unknown donor CMV status may have confounded expanded clonotype changes. Long-lived donors had more naive CD4+ cells and higher diversity than aged donors.

The use of a sample-barcoded 5' primer and a J-beta primer mix characterized a second PCR of about 6 to 12 cycles. The template-switch adaptor, which had 12 random nucleotides, put a tag on each cDNA molecule. TCRdb redid the calling of the 5' RACE reads with MiXCR, one entry per CDR3 protein. The sample lists 1.5 million to 2 million distinct CDR3 sequences; about 50% were seen once. V was cut by 5 bases and J by 1 base, with 11 bases left in between. CDR1 and CDR2 from the germline V gene are SGHAT and FQDESV (reference sequence). The CDR3 loop spans 14 amino acids. Each sample yielded at least 5.5 micrograms of PBMC total RNA.

The source material was blood. This clonotype originated in a woman between 40 and 50 years old in good health. The chain joins TRBV11-1 to TRBJ2-5; the D is unclear. CDR3 sequence reads: CASSPEHSQETQYF. The CDR3 bases are TGTGCCAGCAGCCCCGAACACAGCCAAGAGACCCAGTACTTC.